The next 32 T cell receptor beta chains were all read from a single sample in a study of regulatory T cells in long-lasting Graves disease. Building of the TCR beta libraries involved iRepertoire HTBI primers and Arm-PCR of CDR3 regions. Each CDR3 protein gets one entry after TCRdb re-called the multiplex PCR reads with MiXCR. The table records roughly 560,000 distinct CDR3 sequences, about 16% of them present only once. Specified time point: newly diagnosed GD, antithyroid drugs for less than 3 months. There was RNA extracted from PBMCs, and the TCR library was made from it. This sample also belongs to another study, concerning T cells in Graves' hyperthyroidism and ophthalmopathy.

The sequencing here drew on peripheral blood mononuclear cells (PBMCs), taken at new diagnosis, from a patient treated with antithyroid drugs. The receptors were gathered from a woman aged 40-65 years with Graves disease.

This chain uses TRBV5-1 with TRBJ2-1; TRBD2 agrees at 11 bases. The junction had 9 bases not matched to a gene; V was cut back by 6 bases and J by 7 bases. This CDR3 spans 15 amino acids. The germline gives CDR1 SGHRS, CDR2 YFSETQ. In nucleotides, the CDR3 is TGCGCCAGCAAGAGTAGCGGGGGGGCCAGAAATGAGCAGTTCTTC. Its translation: CASKSSGGARNEQFF.

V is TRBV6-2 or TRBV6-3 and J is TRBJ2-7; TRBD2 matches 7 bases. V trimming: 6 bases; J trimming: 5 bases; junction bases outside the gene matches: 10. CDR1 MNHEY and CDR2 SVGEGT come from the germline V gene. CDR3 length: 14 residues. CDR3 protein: CASSPTARGDEQYF. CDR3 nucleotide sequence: TGTGCCAGCAGCCCTACGGCTCGGGGGGACGAGCAGTACTTC.

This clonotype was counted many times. In nucleotides, the CDR3 is TGTGCCAGCAGCTCAACCCCATGGAATCAGCCCCAGCATTTT. Translation: CASSSTPWNQPQHF. J is TRBJ1-5 and V is TRBV27; no clear D. The CDR3 is made up of 14 amino acids. Germline CDR1 reads MNHEY; CDR2 reads SMNVEV (reference sequence). The V end was cut by 6 bases, the J end by 4 bases, with 13 bases between.

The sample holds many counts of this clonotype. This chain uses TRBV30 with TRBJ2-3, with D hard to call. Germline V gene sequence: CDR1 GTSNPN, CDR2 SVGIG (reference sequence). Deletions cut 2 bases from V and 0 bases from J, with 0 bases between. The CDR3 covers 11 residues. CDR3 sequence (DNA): TGTGCCTGGAGTAGCACAGATACGCAGTATTTT. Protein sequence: CAWSSTDTQYF.

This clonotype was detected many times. This CDR3 is CASSLGDEKLFF. The CDR3 coding sequence is TGTGCCAGCAGCTTGGGGGATGAAAAACTGTTTTTT. The rearrangement joins TRBV7-9 to TRBJ1-4, with a tentative D call TRBD1 (5 bases). The CDR3 covers 12 residues. V shed 3 bases and J shed 6 bases, with 5 bases lying between them. CDR1 and CDR2 (germline): SEHNR, FQNEAQ (reference sequence).

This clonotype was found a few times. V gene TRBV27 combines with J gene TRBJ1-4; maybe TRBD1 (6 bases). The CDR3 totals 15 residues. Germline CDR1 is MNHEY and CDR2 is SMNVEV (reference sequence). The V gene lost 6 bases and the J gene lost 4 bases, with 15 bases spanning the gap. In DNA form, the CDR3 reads TGTGCCAGCAGCCAGGGGAGTTCGGATAATGAAAAACTGTTTTTT. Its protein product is CASSQGSSDNEKLFF.

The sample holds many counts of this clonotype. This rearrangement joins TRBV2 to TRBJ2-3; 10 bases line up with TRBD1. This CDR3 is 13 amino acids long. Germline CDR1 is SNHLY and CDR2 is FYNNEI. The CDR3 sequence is CAGTGESPDTQYF. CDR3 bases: TGTGCTGGGACAGGGGAGAGTCCAGATACGCAGTATTTT.

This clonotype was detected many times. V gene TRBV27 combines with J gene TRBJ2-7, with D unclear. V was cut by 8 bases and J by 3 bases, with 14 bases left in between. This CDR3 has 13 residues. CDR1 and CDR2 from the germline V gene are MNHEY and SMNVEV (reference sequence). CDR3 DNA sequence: TGTGCCAGCGGCCCCAGGTCCTTCTACGAGCAGTACTTC. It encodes CASGPRSFYEQYF.

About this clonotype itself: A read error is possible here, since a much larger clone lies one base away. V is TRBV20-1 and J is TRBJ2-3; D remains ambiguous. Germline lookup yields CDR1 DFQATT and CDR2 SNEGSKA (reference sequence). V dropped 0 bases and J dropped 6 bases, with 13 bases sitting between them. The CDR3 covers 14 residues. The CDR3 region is CSARDRREGDTQYF. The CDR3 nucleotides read TGCAGTGCTAGAGATAGGAGAGAAGGCGATACGCAGTATTTT.

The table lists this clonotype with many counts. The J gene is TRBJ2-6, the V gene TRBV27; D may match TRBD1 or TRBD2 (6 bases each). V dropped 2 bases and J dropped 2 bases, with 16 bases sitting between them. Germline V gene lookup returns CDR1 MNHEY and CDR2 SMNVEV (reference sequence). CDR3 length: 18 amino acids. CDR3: CASSLGGGLRTGANVLTF. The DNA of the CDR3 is TGTGCCAGCAGTTTAGGAGGGGGACTGAGGACTGGGGCCAACGTCCTGACTTTC.

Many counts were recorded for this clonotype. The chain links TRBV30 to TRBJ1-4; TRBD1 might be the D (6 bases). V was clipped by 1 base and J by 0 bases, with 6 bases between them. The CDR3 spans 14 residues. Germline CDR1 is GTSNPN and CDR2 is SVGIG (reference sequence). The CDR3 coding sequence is TGTGCCTGGAGTGAGGGGGCAACTAATGAAAAACTGTTTTTT. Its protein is CAWSEGATNEKLFF.

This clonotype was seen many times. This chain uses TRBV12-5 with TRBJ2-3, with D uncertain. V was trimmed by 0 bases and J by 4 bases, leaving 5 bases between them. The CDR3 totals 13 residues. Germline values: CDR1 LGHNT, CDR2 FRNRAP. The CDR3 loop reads CASGLVRADTQYF. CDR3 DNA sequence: TGTGCTAGTGGTTTGGTACGGGCAGATACGCAGTATTTT.

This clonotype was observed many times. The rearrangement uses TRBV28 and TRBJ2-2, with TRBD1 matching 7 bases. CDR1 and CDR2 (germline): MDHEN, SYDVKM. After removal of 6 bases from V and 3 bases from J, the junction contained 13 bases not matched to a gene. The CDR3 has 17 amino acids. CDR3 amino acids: CASRAFPGTADTGELFF. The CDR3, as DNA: TGTGCCAGCAGAGCCTTCCCCGGGACAGCTGACACCGGGGAGCTGTTTTTT. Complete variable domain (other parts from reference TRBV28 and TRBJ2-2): DVKVTQSSRYLVKRTGEKVFLECVQDMDHENMFWYRQDPGLGLRLIYFSYDVKMKEKGDIPEGYSVSREKKERFSLILESASTNQTSMYLCASRAFPGTADTGELFFGEGSRLTVL.

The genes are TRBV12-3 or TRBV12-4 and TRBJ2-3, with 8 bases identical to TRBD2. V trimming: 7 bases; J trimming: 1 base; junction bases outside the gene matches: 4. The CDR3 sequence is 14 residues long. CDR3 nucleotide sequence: TGTGCCAGCACCAGTAGCGGGGGCACAGATACGCAGTATTTT. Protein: CASTSSGGTDTQYF.

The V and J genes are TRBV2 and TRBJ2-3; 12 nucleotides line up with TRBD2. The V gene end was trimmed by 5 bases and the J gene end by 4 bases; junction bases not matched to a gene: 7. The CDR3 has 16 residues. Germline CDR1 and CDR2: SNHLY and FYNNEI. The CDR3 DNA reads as TGTGCCAGCAGTCCAAGACTAGCGGGGGAGTCAGATACGCAGTATTTT. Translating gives CASSPRLAGESDTQYF.

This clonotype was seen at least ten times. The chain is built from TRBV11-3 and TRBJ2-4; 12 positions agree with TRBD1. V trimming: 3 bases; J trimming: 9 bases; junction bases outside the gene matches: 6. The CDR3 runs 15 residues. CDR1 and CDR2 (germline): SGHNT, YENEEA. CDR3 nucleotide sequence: TGTGCCAGCAGCTTGAGGGACAGGGGGCCGAGCATTCAGTACTTC. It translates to CASSLRDRGPSIQYF.

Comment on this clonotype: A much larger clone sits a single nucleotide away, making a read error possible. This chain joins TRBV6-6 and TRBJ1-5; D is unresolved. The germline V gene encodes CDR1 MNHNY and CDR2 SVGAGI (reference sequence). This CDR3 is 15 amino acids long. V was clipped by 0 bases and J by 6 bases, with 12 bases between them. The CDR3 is CASSYSGAGIQPQHF. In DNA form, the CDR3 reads TGTGCCAGCAGTTACTCGGGCGCGGGGATTCAGCCCCAGCATTTT.

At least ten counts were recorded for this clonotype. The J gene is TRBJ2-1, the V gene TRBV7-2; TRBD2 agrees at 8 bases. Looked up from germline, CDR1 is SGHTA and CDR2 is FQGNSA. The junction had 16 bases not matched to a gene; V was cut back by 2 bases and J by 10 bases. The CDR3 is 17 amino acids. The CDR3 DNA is TGTGCCAGCAGCTTAACACTTCGGCGGGGGGTCCAATACGAGCAGTTCTTC. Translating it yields CASSLTLRRGVQYEQFF.

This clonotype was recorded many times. Here the CDR3 DNA reads TGTGCCAGCAGCGTAGCACCAGGGGATACGCAGTATTTT. Translation: CASSVAPGDTQYF. The rearrangement links TRBV9 to TRBJ2-3; tentatively, D is TRBD1 (5 bases). The CDR3 consists of 13 residues. The germline V gene encodes CDR1 SGDLS and CDR2 YYNGEE. V shed 0 bases and J shed 6 bases, with 8 bases lying between them.

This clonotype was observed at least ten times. The CDR3 DNA is TGTGCCAGCAGCTACGTGACTAGCGGGGGCGCAGCTACGCAGTATTTT. It codes for CASSYVTSGGAATQYF. V and J are TRBV7-8 and TRBJ2-3, with TRBD2 matching over 12 bases. In germline, CDR1 is SGHVS, CDR2 FQNEAQ. This CDR3 is 16 amino acids long. With 4 bases clipped from V and 8 bases from J, the junction kept 10 bases outside the gene matches.

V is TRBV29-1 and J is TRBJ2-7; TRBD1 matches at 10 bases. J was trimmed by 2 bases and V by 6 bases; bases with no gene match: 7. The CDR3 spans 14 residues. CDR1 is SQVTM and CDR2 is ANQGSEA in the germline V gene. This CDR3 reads CSVGQGKGAYEQYF. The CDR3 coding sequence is TGCAGCGTGGGACAGGGGAAGGGGGCCTACGAGCAGTACTTC.

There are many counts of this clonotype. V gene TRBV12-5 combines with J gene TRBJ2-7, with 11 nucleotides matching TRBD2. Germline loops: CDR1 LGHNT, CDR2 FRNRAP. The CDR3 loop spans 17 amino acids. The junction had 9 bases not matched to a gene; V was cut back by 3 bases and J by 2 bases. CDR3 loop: CASGFPGLAGDPYEQYF. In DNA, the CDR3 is TGTGCTAGTGGTTTCCCAGGACTAGCGGGTGACCCCTACGAGCAGTACTTC.

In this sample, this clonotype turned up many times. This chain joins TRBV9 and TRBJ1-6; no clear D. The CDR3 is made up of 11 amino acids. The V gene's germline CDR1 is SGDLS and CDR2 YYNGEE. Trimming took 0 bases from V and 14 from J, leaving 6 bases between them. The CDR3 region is CASSVDSTLHF. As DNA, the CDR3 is TGTGCCAGCAGCGTAGACAGCACCCTCCACTTT.

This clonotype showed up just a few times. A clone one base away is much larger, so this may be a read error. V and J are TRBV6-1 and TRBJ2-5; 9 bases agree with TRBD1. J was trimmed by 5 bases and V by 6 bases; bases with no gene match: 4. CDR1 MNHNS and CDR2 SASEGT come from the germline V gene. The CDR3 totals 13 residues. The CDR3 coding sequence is TGTGCCAGCAGACCCGACAGGGGGGAGACCCAGTACTTC. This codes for CASRPDRGETQYF.

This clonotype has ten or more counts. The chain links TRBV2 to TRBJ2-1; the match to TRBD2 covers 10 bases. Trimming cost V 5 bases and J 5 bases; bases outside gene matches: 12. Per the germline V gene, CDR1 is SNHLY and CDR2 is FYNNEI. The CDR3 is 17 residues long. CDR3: CASSILAGRGGHNEQFF. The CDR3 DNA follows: TGTGCCAGCAGTATACTAGCGGGGAGGGGTGGCCACAATGAGCAGTTCTTC.

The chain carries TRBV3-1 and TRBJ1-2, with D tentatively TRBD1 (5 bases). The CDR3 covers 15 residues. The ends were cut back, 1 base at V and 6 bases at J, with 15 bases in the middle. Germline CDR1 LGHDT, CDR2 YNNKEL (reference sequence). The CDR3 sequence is CASSQGAGSGHGYTF. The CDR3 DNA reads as TGTGCCAGCAGCCAAGGGGCAGGGAGCGGCCATGGCTACACCTTC.

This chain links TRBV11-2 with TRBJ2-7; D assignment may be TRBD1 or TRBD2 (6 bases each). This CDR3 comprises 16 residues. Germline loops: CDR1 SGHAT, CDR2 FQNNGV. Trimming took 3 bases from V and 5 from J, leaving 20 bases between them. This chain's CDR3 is CASSLLRGQYFHEQYF. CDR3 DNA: TGTGCCAGCAGCTTGCTCCGGGGGCAGTACTTCCACGAGCAGTACTTC.

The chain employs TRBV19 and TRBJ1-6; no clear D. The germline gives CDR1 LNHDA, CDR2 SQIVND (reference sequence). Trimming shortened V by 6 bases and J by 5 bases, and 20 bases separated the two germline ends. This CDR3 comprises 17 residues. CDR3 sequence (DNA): TGTGCCAGTAGGACCCTCGGAGATAAGCCCGATAATTCACCCCTCCACTTT. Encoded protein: CASRTLGDKPDNSPLHF.

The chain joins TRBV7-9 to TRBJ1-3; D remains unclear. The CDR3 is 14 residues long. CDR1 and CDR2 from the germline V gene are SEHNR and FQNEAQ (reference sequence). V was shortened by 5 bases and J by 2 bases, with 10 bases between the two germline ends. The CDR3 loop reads CASSPPDTGNTIYF. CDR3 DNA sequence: TGTGCCAGCAGCCCGCCAGATACTGGAAACACCATATATTTT.

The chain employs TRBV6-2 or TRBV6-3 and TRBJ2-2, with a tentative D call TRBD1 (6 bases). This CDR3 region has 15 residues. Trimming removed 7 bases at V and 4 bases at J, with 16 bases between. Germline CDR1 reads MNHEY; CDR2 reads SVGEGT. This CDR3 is CASTLGHQRTGELFF. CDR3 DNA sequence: TGTGCCAGCACCTTGGGACATCAGCGCACCGGGGAGCTGTTTTTT.

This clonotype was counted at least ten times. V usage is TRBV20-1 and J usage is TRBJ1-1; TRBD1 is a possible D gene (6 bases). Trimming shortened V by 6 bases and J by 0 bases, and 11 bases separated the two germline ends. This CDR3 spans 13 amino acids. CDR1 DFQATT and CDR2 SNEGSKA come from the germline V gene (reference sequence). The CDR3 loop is CSARGGMNTEAFF. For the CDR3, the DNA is TGCAGTGCGAGGGGGGGCATGAACACTGAAGCTTTCTTT.

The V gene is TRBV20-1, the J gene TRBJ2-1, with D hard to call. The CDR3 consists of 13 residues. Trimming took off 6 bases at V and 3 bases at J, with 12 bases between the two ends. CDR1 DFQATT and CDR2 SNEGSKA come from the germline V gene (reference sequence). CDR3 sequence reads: CSAPRTIYNEQFF. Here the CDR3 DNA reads TGCAGTGCCCCGAGAACCATCTACAATGAGCAGTTCTTC.